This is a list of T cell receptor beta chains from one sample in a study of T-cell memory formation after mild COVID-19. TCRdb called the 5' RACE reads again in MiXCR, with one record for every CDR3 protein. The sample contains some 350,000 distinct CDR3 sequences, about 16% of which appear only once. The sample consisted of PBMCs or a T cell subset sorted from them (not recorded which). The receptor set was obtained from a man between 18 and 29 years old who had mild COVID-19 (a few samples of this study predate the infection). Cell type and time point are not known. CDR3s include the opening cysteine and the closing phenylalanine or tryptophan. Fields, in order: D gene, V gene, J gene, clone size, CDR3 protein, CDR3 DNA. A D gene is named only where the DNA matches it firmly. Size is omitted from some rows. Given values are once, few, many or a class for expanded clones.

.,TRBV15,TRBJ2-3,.,CATSREPVRVTDTQYF,TGTGCCACCAGCAGAGAGCCTGTCAGGGTCACAGATACGCAGTATTTT
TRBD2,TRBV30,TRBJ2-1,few,CAWRGTINEQFF,TGTGCCTGGAGAGGGACTATCAATGAGCAGTTCTTC
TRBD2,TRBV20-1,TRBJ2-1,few,CSARLAGVHNEQFF,TGCAGTGCTAGACTAGCGGGTGTCCACAATGAGCAGTTCTTC
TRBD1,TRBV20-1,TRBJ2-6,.,CSATGQSHSGANVLTF,TGCAGTGCTACGGGACAGAGCCACTCTGGGGCCAACGTCCTGACTTTC
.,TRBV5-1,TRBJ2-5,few,CASSLAGDQETQYF,TGCGCCAGCAGCTTGGCTGGGGACCAAGAGACCCAGTACTTC
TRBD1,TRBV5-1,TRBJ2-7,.,CASRPGTGAYEQYF,TGCGCCAGCAGACCCGGGACAGGGGCCTACGAGCAGTACTTC
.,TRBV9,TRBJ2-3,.,CASSVLGRRTDTQYF,TGTGCCAGCAGCGTTTTGGGGAGGAGGACAGATACGCAGTATTTT
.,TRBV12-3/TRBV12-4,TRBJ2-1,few,CASSPRVGWNEQFF,TGTGCCAGCAGCCCAAGGGTGGGTTGGAATGAGCAGTTCTTC
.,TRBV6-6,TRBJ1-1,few,CASSYSIRLLNTEAFF,TGTGCCAGCAGTTACTCGATCCGCCTCCTGAACACTGAAGCTTTCTTT
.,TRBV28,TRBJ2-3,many,CASGPFSDTQYF,TGTGCCAGCGGCCCCTTTTCGGATACGCAGTATTTT
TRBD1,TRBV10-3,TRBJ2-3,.,CAIRGQGGSTDTQYF,TGTGCCATCAGGGGACAGGGTGGGAGCACAGATACGCAGTATTTT
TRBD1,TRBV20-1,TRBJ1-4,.,CSAYRDRAGEKLFF,TGCAGTGCATACCGGGACAGGGCGGGGGAAAAACTGTTTTTT
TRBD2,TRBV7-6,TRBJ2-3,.,CASSLGTSGKDTQYF,TGTGCCAGCAGCTTAGGGACTAGCGGGAAGGATACGCAGTATTTT
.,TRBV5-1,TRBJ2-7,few,CASSPSTGPYEQYF,TGCGCCAGCAGCCCCTCGACAGGACCCTACGAGCAGTACTTC
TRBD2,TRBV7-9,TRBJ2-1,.,CASSPSSRGDEQFF,TGTGCCAGCAGTCCCTCGTCCCGGGGGGATGAGCAGTTCTTC
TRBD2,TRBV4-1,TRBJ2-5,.,CASSVSGGAVETQYF,TGCGCCAGCAGCGTAAGCGGGGGGGCCGTTGAGACCCAGTACTTC
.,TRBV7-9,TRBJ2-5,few,CASSRSQETQYF,TGTGCCAGCAGCCGGTCCCAAGAGACCCAGTACTTC
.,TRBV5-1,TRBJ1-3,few,CASSLDHSGNTIYF,TGCGCCAGCAGCTTGGACCACTCTGGAAACACCATATATTTT
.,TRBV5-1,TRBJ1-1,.,CASSLVAGPEAFF,TGCGCCAGCAGCTTGGTGGCAGGTCCCGAAGCTTTCTTT
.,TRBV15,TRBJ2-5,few,CATSPGTWTETQYF,TGTGCCACCAGCCCCGGCACATGGACAGAGACCCAGTACTTC
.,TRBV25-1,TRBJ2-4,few,CASTEWAALAKNIQYF,TGTGCCAGCACCGAATGGGCAGCACTAGCCAAAAACATTCAGTACTTC
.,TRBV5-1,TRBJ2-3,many,CASSLMGGADTQYF,TGCGCCAGCAGCTTGATGGGGGGCGCAGATACGCAGTATTTT
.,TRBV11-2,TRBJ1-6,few,CASSRGGLGVNSPLHF,TGTGCCAGCAGCCGAGGCGGCTTAGGGGTGAATTCACCCCTCCACTTT
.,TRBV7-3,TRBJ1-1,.,CASSLKGVRTEAFF,TGTGCCAGCAGCTTAAAAGGGGTTCGAACTGAAGCTTTCTTT
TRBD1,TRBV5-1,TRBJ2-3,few,CASGTGGPDTQYF,TGCGCCAGCGGAACAGGGGGCCCAGATACGCAGTATTTT
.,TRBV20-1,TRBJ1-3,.,CSARTSWGGNTIYF,TGCAGTGCACGGACCTCCTGGGGTGGAAACACCATATATTTT
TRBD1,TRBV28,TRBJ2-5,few,CASSFEGAGETQYF,TGTGCCAGCAGTTTCGAGGGGGCTGGAGAGACCCAGTACTTC
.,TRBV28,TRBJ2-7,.,CASTSRGSGVFRYEQYF,TGTGCCAGCACCTCGCGAGGGTCGGGGGTCTTCCGCTACGAGCAGTACTTC
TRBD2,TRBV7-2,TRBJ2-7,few,CASSWLSGGLYEQYF,TGTGCCAGCAGCTGGCTTAGCGGGGGACTCTACGAGCAGTACTTC
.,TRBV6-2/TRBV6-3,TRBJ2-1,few,CASSSDISLYNEQFF,TGTGCCAGCAGTTCAGACATCAGCCTCTACAATGAGCAGTTCTTC
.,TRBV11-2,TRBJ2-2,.,CASRPDHTGELFF,TGTGCCAGCAGACCGGACCACACCGGGGAGCTGTTTTTT
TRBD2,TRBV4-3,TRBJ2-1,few,CASSQGLLANNEQFF,TGCGCCAGCAGCCAGGGACTATTGGCCAACAATGAGCAGTTCTTC
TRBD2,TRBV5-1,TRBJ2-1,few,CASSPSGGANNEQFF,TGCGCCAGCAGCCCTAGCGGGGGGGCCAACAATGAGCAGTTCTTC
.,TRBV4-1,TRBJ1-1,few,CASGSNAEAFF,TGCGCCAGCGGCTCTAACGCTGAAGCTTTCTTT
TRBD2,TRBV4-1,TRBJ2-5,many,CASSPLGLAGGGETQYF,TGCGCCAGCAGCCCCCTGGGACTAGCGGGGGGAGGAGAGACCCAGTACTTC
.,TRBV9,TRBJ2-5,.,CASSVNQGRETQYF,TGTGCCAGCAGCGTAAACCAGGGCAGAGAGACCCAGTACTTC
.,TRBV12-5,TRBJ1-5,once,CASGCDKAQPQHF,TGTGCTAGTGGTTGCGACAAGGCCCAGCCCCAGCATTTT
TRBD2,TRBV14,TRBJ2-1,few,CASSPSVERGFLSSYNEQFF,TGTGCCAGCAGCCCGAGCGTGGAGCGGGGGTTTCTTAGCTCCTACAATGAGCAGTTCTTC
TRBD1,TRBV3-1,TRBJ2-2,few,CASSQGTGPPNTGELFF,TGTGCCAGCAGCCAAGGGACAGGTCCCCCTAACACCGGGGAGCTGTTTTTT
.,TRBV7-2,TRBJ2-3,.,CASSLVNSRTDTQYF,TGTGCCAGCAGCTTAGTCAATTCTCGCACAGATACGCAGTATTTT
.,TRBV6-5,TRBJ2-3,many,CASSTLDDTQYF,TGTGCCAGCAGTACACTAGATGATACGCAGTATTTT
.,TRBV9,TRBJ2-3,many,CASSPRPTPDTQYF,TGTGCCAGCAGCCCCAGACCGACACCAGATACGCAGTATTTT